These 3 T cell receptor beta chains were all obtained from the same sample, sequenced in a study of cytomegalovirus exposure and HLA in healthy donors. Both 60 Vbeta primers and 13 Jbeta primers went into the PCR. Sequencing used immunoSEQ multiplex PCR; TCRdb keeps in-frame clones, though not all of them. The table includes just over 150,000 clones, 86% detected once. What was sequenced was PBMCs. These receptors all stem from a woman under 30 in good health and CMV-seronegative.

The chain joins TRBV4-1 to TRBJ2-3; a weak D match, TRBD1 (6 bases). The ends were cut back, 4 bases at V and 5 bases at J, with 16 bases in the middle. CDR1 MGHRA and CDR2 YSYEKL come from the germline V gene. The CDR3 totals 15 residues. This chain's CDR3 is CASSPRDTNGDTQYF. The CDR3, as DNA: TGCGCCAGCAGCCCACGGGACACCAACGGAGATACGCAGTATTTT.

Written as DNA, the CDR3 is TGTGCCAGCAGTCTCCGGGACACTACAGATACGCAGTATTTT. Translating gives CASSLRDTTDTQYF. The rearrangement uses TRBV27 and TRBJ2-3; TRBD1 is a possible D gene (6 bases). The CDR3 runs to 14 residues. Trimming shortened V by 5 bases and J by 3 bases, and 12 bases separated the two germline ends. Germline CDR1 is MNHEY and CDR2 is SMNVEV (reference sequence).

This clone was counted a few times. The chain joins TRBV6-1 to TRBJ1-3; a possible D gene is TRBD1 (5 bases). There are 15 residues in the CDR3. Trimming removed 4 bases at V and 4 bases at J, with 14 bases between. The germline CDR1 and CDR2 sequences are MNHNS and SASEGT. This CDR3 is CASSVASAGGNTIYF. The CDR3 DNA reads as TGTGCCAGCAGTGTTGCGTCGGCAGGGGGAAACACCATATATTTT.